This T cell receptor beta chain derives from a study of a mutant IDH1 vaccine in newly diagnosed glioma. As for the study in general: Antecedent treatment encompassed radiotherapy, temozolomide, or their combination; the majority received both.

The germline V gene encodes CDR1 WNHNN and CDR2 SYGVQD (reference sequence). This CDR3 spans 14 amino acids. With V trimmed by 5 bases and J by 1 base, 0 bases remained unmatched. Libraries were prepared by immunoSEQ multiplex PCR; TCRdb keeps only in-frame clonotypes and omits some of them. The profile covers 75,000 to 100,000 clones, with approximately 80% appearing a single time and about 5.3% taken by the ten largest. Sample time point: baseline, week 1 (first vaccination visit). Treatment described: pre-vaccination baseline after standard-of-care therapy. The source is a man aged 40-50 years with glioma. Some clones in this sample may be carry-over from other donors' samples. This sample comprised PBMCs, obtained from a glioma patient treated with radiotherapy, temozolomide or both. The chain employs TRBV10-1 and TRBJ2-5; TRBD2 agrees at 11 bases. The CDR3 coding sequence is TGCGCCAGCAGTCTAGCGGGGGGCCAAGAGACCCAGTACTTC. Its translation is CASSLAGGQETQYF.